Sequencing of this T cell receptor (beta chain) was carried out in a study of T-cell memory formation after mild COVID-19 (dated by TCRdb to about 2021). Looking at the study overall: TCR sequence clusters from the two donors were largely donor specific. The cohort comprised two young, previously healthy adult volunteers, one female and one male. In a couple of donors, T-cell clones that expanded and contracted after mild COVID-19 were followed by sequencing TCRalpha and TCRbeta repertoires longitudinally.

This clonotype was recorded many times. The target of this receptor is not known. Per-nucleotide qualities are absent, and no much larger clonotype sits a single base away. TCRdb shows the sequencer as Illumina NovaSeq 6000. Using 5'RACE with constant-segment primers, TCRalpha and TCRbeta cDNA libraries were constructed, with sample barcodes and unique molecular identifiers added in the process. Trizol reagent was used to extract RNA from every sample. Amplification of the libraries took two PCR steps, and the second step added a second sample barcode plus Illumina TruSeq adapters. Sequencing of libraries was performed on an Illumina NovaSeq with 2 x 150 bp paired-end reads. Under the source paper's analysis protocol: Demultiplexing of reads and collapsing into UMI-guided consensus sequences were performed with migec v1.2.7. Using mixcr v2.1.11, UMI consensuses were aligned to TRA and TRB V and J templates and then assembled into clonotypes. Expanded or contracted clonotypes were those called significant by both edgeR and NoisET, with noise models trained on biological replicates. For edgeR calls, the cutoffs were a false discovery rate-adjusted p below 0.01 and a log2 fold-change threshold of 1. As an exploratory analysis of dynamics, max-normalized trajectories of the 1000 most abundant clonotypes were examined with PCA combined with hierarchical clustering. Each responding clone was given a CD4 or CD8 phenotype based on the CD4+ and CD8+ repertoires, which had been sequenced separately. The public reads were quality trimmed at Q25 with fastp and then assembled into clones with MiXCR by TCRdb, keeping productive beta chains. One record per CDR3 amino acid sequence lists the most common genes and DNA. The V and J calls shown here were made by TCRdb, not taken from the authors' results. A total of about 390,000 distinct CDR3 sequences appear in this sample, roughly 15% of them only once. The ten top clones hold 20% to 25% of the sample.

The cysteine opens and the phenylalanine closes a CDR3 of 17 amino acids. Only CDR3 DNA is held: 51 bases, read in frame from base 1. In the germline V gene (reference sequence), CDR1 corresponds to MNHNY and CDR2 to SVGAGI. Unmatched junction bases come to 14, with V trimmed by 5 bases and J by 5 bases. Ficoll-Paque density gradient centrifugation was the method used to isolate PBMCs. What the authors observed across the whole study: Clones that contracted from day 15 to 85 showed balanced CD4/CD8 phenotypes, whereas a second wave of clones that expanded from day 15 to 37 leaned towards CD4+. SARS-CoV-2 specificity was not confirmed for the second-wave clones peaking on day 37. The study included only two mild cases, and larger cohorts that include severe cases with pre-infection samples were judged to be necessary. Contracting CD4+ clones were located mainly in the CM and EM memory subsets, whereas CD8+ clones were found to be enriched in EMRA. The detection of some responding clones in pre-infection memory suggests that pre-existing cross-reactive memory T cells joined the SARS-CoV-2 response.

The chain uses TRBV6-6 and TRBJ2-1, with 8 central nucleotides matching TRBD2. This clonotype originated in a man aged 18 to 29 who had mild COVID-19 (a few samples of this study predate the infection). The sample titles of this study are shuffled in the database, so cell type and time point are left out; the donor was told from shared clones. Sequencing was carried out using PBMCs or a T cell subset sorted from them (not recorded which). Here the CDR3 is given as CASSPFGRGAQNNEQFF. The base sequence is TGTGCCAGCAGTCCCTTCGGGCGGGGGGCCCAAAACAATGAGCAGTTCTTC.